These 5 T cell receptor beta chains share one sample of origin, sequenced in a study of T cell repertoires in cytomegalovirus infection. No antigen has been identified for these receptors. TCRdb passed the reads through MiXCR, listing each CDR3 protein once. The data contain more than 250,000 distinct CDR3 sequences, roughly 25% of them singletons. This material consisted of cultured PBMCs, taken from culture after CMV antigen stimulation. The source is a human donor in good health (CMV status not recorded). Some clones in this sample may be carry-over from other donors' samples.

This chain links TRBV6-2 or TRBV6-3 with TRBJ2-1, with 7 bases fitting TRBD1. The germline CDR1 and CDR2 sequences are MNHEY and SVGEGT. Unmatched junction bases numbered 7, after V lost 6 bases and J lost 2 bases. The CDR3 totals 15 residues. The CDR3 nucleotides read TGTGCCAGCAGGCGCGGACAGGAGGCCTACAATGAGCAGTTCTTC. Translated, it gives CASRRGQEAYNEQFF.

The chain employs TRBV12-3 or TRBV12-4 and TRBJ2-7; D might be TRBD1 (5 bases). The CDR3 is 15 amino acids. V was shortened by 2 bases and J by 3 bases, with 14 bases between the two germline ends. The CDR3 DNA reads TGTGCCAGCAGTTTACACCCGGACACGTTCTACGAGCAGTACTTC. This sequence encodes CASSLHPDTFYEQYF.

This clonotype was seen only a few times. This chain connects TRBV7-2 to TRBJ1-5; 7 bases agree with TRBD1. CDR3 length equals 18 residues. Germline V gene lookup returns CDR1 SGHTA and CDR2 FQGNSA. The V segment lost 1 base and the J segment 2 bases; nucleotides outside the gene matches: 11. CDR3 sequence: CASSLVGTGDIGNQPQHF. The CDR3 bases are TGTGCCAGCAGCTTAGTAGGAACAGGGGATATAGGCAATCAGCCCCAGCATTTT.

This clonotype was seen only a few times. The chain is built from TRBV15 and TRBJ1-1; D perhaps matches TRBD1 (5 bases). Trimming left V 5 bases short and J 0 bases short, with 16 bases between. The length of the CDR3 is 16 residues. Germline V gives CDR1 LNHNV, CDR2 YYDKDF (reference sequence). The CDR3 sequence is CATSGETVPMNTEAFF. The CDR3 DNA is TGTGCCACCAGCGGGGAGACAGTTCCCATGAACACTGAAGCTTTCTTT. Supplemented by reference TRBV15 and TRBJ1-1, the full variable domain reads DAMVIQNPRYQVTQFGKPVTLSCSQTLNHNVMYWYQQKSSQAPKLLFHYYDKDFNNEADTPDNFQSRRPNTSFCFLDIRSPGLGDTAMYLCATSGETVPMNTEAFFGQGTRLTVV.

This clonotype was detected only a few times. This chain joins TRBV4-1 and TRBJ2-4, with 7 nucleotides matching TRBD2. This CDR3 contains 15 residues. V gave up 1 base and J gave up 8 bases; unmatched junction bases: 8. The germline gives CDR1 MGHRA, CDR2 YSYEKL. CDR3 amino acids: CASSQGSTSRDIQYF. The CDR3 bases are TGCGCCAGCAGCCAAGGTTCGACTAGCCGTGACATTCAGTACTTC.